This TCR beta chain came from a study of T cell clonality in common variable immunodeficiency. Sequencing used immunoSEQ multiplex PCR; TCRdb keeps in-frame clones, though not all of them. This record lists roughly 51,000 clones, none seen once only, and the top ten clones contain about 5%. Most patients and controls had Caucasian heritage. CDR1 is SQVTM and CDR2 is ANQGSEA in the germline V gene. The CDR3 covers 12 residues. Losses at the gene ends were 7 bases for V and 6 bases for J; bases not matched to a gene: 6. There are many counts of this clone. Sequencing ends 3 residues short of the CDR3 end; the germline J gene provides the rest.

Sequenced input: peripheral blood mononuclear cells. The receptor was isolated from a person aged 18 to 75 in good health. V and J are TRBV29-1 and TRBJ1-2; 9 bases match TRBD1. The CDR3 here is CSARTGVHGYTF. The sequenced part of the CDR3 DNA is TGCAGCGCTAGGACAGGGGTTCATGGC.